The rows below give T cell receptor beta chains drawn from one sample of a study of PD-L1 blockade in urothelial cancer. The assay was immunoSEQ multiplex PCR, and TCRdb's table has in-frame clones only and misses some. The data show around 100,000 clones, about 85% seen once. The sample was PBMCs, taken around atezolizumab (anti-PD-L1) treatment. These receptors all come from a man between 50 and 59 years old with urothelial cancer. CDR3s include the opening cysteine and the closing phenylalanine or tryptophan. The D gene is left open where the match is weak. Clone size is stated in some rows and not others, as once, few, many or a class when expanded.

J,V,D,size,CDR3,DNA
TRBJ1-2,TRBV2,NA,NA,CASSGRVYGYTF,TGTGCCAGCAGTGGGCGGGTCTATGGCTACACCTTC
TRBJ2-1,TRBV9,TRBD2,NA,CASSVDGTSGVVGQFF,TGTGCCAGCAGCGTAGACGGGACTAGCGGGGTCGTAGGGCAGTTCTTC
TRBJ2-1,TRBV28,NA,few,CASRRQGEQFF,TGTGCCAGCAGACGTCAGGGTGAGCAGTTCTTC
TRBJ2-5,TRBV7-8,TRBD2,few,CASSLAHGTSSSETQYF,TGTGCCAGCAGCTTAGCGCACGGGACTAGTTCGTCGGAGACCCAGTACTTC
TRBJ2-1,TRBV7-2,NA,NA,CASSLNVYSSYNEQFF,TGTGCCAGCAGCTTAAACGTCTATTCCTCCTACAATGAGCAGTTCTTC
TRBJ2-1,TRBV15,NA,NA,CATSRWTRGSYNEQFF,TGTGCCACCAGCAGATGGACCAGGGGCTCCTACAATGAGCAGTTCTTC
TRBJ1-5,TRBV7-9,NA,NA,CASSLGQGNQPQHF,TGTGCCAGCAGCTTAGGCCAGGGGAATCAGCCCCAGCATTTT
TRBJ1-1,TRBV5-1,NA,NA,CASANGGANTEAFF,TGCGCCAGCGCCAACGGGGGGGCGAACACTGAAGCTTTCTTT
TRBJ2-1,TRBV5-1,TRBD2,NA,CASSPGAGGAYNEQFF,TGCGCCAGCAGCCCTGGGGCGGGAGGGGCCTACAATGAGCAGTTCTTC
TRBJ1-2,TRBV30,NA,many,CAWSDQEAYGYTF,TGTGCCTGGTCAGACCAAGAGGCCTATGGCTACACCTTC
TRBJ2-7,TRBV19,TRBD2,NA,CASSIVSGGSYEQYF,TGTGCCAGTAGTATCGTTAGCGGGGGGAGCTACGAGCAGTACTTC
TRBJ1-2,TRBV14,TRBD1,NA,CASSLGQSYGYTF,TGTGCCAGCAGCTTGGGACAGAGCTATGGCTACACCTTC
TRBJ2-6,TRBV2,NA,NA,CASSGQLLSGANVLTF,TGTGCCAGCAGCGGACAGCTTCTCTCTGGGGCCAACGTCCTGACTTTC
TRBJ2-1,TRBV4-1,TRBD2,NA,CASSQERGAGGPSYNEQFF,TGCGCCAGCAGCCAAGAAAGGGGAGCGGGAGGACCCTCCTACAATGAGCAGTTCTTC
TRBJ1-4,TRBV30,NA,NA,CAWSRQNEKLFF,TGTGCCTGGAGTCGCCAGAATGAAAAACTGTTTTTT
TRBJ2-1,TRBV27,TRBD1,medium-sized,CASSLSQGGYNEQFF,TGTGCCAGCAGTTTATCACAGGGGGGATACAATGAGCAGTTCTTC
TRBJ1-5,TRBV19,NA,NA,CASSIIGGLGSNQPQHF,TGTGCCAGTAGTATCATTGGGGGGTTGGGCAGCAATCAGCCCCAGCATTTT
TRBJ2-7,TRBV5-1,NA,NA,CASSLDERSSYEQHF,TGCGCCAGCAGCTTGGACGAGCGTAGCTCCTACGAGCAGCACTTC
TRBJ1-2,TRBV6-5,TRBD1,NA,CASSKTGGEGYTF,TGTGCCAGCAGTAAGACAGGGGGTGAGGGCTACACCTTC
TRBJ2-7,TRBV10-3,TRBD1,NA,CAISESTGQGAYEQYF,TGTGCCATCAGTGAGTCGACGGGACAGGGGGCTTACGAGCAGTACTTC
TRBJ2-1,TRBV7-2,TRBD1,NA,CASSRQGGEQFF,TGTGCCAGCAGCAGACAGGGTGGTGAGCAGTTCTTC
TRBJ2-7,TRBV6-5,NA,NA,CASSYGGEQYF,TGTGCCAGCAGTTACGGGGGGGAGCAGTACTTC
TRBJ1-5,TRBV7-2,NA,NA,CASSSLEYNQPQHF,TGTGCCAGCAGCTCCCTCGAGTACAATCAGCCCCAGCATTTT
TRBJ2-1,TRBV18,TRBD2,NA,CASSPGTSGSLNNEQFF,TGTGCCAGCTCACCGGGGACTAGCGGGAGCCTTAACAATGAGCAGTTCTTC
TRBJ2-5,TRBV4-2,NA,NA,CASSQGEFETQYF,TGTGCCAGCAGCCAAGGGGAGTTTGAGACCCAGTACTTC
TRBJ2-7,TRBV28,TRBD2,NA,CASSPGTSGRNSYEQYF,TGTGCCAGCAGCCCCGGGACTAGCGGGAGGAACTCCTACGAGCAGTACTTC
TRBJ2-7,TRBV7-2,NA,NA,CASSRGAPSYEQYF,TGTGCCAGCAGCCGGGGGGCCCCCTCCTACGAGCAGTACTTC
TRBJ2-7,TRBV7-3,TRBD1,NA,CASSGTGYEQYF,TGTGCCAGCAGCGGGACAGGCTACGAGCAGTACTTC
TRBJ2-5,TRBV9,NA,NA,CASSVGGSWETQYF,TGTGCCAGCAGCGTTGGGGGGTCCTGGGAGACCCAGTACTTC
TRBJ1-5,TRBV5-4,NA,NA,CASSYLPGYQPQHF,TGTGCCAGCAGCTATTTGCCAGGCTATCAGCCCCAGCATTTT
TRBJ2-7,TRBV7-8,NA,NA,CASSPQGIASYEQYF,TGTGCCAGCAGCCCCCAGGGTATTGCCTCCTACGAGCAGTACTTC
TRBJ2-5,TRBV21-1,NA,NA,CASSEIGASGYQETQYF,TGTGCCAGCAGCGAAATAGGGGCTAGCGGGTACCAAGAGACCCAGTACTTC
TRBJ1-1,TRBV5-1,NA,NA,CASSPTSGANTEAFF,TGCGCCAGCAGCCCCACTTCAGGGGCGAACACTGAAGCTTTCTTT
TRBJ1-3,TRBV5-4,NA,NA,CASSLTGGNTIYF,TGTGCCAGCAGCTTGACAGGGGGAAACACCATATATTTT
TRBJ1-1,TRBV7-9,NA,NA,CASSLLGGNTEAFF,TGTGCCAGCAGCTTATTGGGGGGGAACACTGAAGCTTTCTTT
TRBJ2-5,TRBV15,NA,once,CATSRGGLETQYF,TGTGCCACCAGCAGAGGGGGCCTGGAGACCCAGTACTTC
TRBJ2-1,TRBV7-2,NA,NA,CASSIGGFIRFF,TGTGCCAGCAGCATTGGGGGGTTTATTCGGTTCTTC
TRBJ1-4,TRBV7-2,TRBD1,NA,CASRRDRGEKLFF,TGTGCCAGCAGAAGGGACAGGGGTGAAAAACTGTTTTTT
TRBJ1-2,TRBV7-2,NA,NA,CASSLLGVTDGYTF,TGTGCCAGCAGCTTATTAGGGGTAACGGATGGCTACACCTTC
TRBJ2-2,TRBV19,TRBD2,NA,CASSIGSSGITGELFF,TGTGCCAGTAGTATCGGTTCTAGCGGGATAACCGGGGAGCTGTTTTTT
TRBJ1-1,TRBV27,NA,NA,CASSLSHRGSEAFF,TGTGCCAGCTCCCTAAGCCATCGGGGTTCTGAAGCTTTCTTT
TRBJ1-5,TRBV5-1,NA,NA,CASSSERGIGNQPQHF,TGCGCCAGCAGCTCGGAACGGGGAATTGGCAATCAGCCCCAGCATTTT
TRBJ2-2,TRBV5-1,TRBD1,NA,CASSPGQGAIGELFF,TGCGCCAGCAGCCCCGGACAGGGGGCTATCGGGGAGCTGTTTTTT
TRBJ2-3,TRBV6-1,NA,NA,CASSEARGVSDTQYF,TGTGCCAGCAGTGAAGCTAGGGGTGTGTCAGATACGCAGTATTTT
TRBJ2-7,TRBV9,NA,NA,CASSVDSRVPSYEQYF,TGTGCCAGCAGCGTAGATTCGAGAGTACCGTCCTACGAGCAGTACTTC
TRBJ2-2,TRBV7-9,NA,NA,CASTTRKSESNTGELFF,TGTGCCAGCACAACCAGAAAGTCGGAGTCGAACACCGGGGAGCTGTTTTTT
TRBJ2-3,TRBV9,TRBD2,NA,CASSPLAGDTDTQYF,TGTGCCAGCAGCCCATTAGCGGGAGACACAGATACGCAGTATTTT
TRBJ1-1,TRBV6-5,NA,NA,CASRPLARTEAFF,TGTGCCAGCAGGCCCCTGGCGAGGACTGAAGCTTTCTTT
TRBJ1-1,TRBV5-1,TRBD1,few,CASSTRGPRDTEAFF,TGCGCCAGCTCGACCAGGGGGCCTCGCGACACTGAAGCTTTCTTT